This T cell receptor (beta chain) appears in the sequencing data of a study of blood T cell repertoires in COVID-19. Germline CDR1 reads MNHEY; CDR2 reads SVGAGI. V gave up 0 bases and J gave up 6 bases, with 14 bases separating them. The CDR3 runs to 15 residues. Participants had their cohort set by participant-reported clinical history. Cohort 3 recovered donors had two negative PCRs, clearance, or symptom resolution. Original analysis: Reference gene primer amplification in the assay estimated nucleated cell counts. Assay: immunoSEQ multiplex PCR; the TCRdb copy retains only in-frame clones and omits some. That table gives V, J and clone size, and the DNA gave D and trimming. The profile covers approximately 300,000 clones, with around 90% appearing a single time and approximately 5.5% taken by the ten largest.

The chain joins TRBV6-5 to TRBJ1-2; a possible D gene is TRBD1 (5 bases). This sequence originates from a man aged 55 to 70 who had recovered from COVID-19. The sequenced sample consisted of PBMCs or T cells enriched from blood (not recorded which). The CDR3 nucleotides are TGTGCCAGCAGTTACTCCGGATCGCGGGGGGATGGCTACACCTTC. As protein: CASSYSGSRGDGYTF.